This TCR beta chain is drawn from a study of type 1 regulatory T cells. Study-level information: T-allo10 is a Tr1-enriched, alloantigen-specific CD4 T cell product made in vitro.

TCRdb independently ran MiXCR on the reads; one entry per CDR3 protein. Of some 100,000 distinct CDR3 sequences listed, 30% to 35% are singletons. The trim removed 4 bases at V and 4 bases at J, leaving 7 bases unmatched. CDR3 length equals 14 residues. Germline V gene sequence: CDR1 SGHNT, CDR2 YYREEE (reference sequence). This rearrangement joins TRBV5-4 to TRBJ1-1, with 7 bases fitting TRBD1. The clonotype was recovered from a human donor in good health. The sample was CD4+ T cells, either the whole sample or a sorted fraction (not recorded which). The CDR3, as DNA: TGTGCCAGCAGCCGAGGGGGCGCGGGCACTGAAGCTTTCTTT. It specifies CASSRGGAGTEAFF.